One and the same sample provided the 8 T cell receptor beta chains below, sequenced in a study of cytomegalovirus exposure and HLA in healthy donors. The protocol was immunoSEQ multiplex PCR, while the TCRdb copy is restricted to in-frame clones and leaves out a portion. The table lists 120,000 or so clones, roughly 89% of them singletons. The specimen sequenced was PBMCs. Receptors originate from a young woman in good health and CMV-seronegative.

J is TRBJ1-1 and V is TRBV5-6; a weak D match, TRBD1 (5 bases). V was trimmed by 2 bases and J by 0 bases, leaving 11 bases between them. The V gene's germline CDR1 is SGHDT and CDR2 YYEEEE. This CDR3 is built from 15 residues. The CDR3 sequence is CASSFGHFMNTEAFF. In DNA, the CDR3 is TGTGCCAGCAGCTTCGGACACTTCATGAACACTGAAGCTTTCTTT.

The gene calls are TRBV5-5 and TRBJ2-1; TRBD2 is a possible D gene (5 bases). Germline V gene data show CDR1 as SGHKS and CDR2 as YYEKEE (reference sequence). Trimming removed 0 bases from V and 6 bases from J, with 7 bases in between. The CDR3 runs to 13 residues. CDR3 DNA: TGTGCCAGCAGCTTGGAACGGGGCAATGAGCAGTTCTTC. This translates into CASSLERGNEQFF.

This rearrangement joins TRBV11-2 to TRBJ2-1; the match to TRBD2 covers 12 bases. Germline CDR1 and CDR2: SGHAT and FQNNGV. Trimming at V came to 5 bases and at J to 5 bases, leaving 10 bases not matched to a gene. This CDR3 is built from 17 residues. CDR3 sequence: CASSIGLAGRWNNEQFF. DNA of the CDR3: TGTGCCAGCAGCATCGGACTAGCGGGAAGGTGGAACAATGAGCAGTTCTTC.

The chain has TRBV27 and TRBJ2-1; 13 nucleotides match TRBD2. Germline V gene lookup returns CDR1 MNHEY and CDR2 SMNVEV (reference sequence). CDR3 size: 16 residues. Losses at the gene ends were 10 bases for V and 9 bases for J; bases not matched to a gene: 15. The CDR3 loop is CATSQEGTSGISEQFF. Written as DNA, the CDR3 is TGTGCCACCTCGCAAGAAGGGACTAGCGGGATCTCTGAGCAGTTCTTC.

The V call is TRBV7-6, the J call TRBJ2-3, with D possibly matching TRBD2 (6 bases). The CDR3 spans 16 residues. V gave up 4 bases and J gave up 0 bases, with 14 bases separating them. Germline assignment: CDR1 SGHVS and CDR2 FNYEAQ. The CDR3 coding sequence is TGTGCCAGCAGCTCCCCTATAGCGGATAGCACAGATACGCAGTATTTT. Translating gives CASSSPIADSTDTQYF.

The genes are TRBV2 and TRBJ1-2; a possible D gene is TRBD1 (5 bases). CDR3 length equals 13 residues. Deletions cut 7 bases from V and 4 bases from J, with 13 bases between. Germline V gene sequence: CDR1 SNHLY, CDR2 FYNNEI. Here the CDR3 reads CASKLTDLYGYTF. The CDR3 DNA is TGTGCCAGCAAATTGACAGACCTCTATGGCTACACCTTC.

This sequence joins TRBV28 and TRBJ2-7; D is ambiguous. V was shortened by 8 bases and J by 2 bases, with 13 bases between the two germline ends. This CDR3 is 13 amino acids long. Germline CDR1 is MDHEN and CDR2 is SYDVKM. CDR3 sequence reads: CASFRSLPYEQYF. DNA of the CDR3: TGTGCCAGCTTCCGATCTCTACCCTACGAGCAGTACTTC. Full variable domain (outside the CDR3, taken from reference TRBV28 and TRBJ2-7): DVKVTQSSRYLVKRTGEKVFLECVQDMDHENMFWYRQDPGLGLRLIYFSYDVKMKEKGDIPEGYSVSREKKERFSLILESASTNQTSMYLCASFRSLPYEQYFGPGTRLTVT.

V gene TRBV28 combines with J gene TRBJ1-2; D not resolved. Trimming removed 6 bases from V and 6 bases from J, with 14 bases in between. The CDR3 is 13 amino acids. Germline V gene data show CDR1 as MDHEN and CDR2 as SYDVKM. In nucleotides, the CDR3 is TGTGCCAGCAGCCCCGGTAGTCGGGATGGCTACACCTTC. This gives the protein CASSPGSRDGYTF.